Included here is one T cell receptor (beta chain) sequence, with context. Antigen specificity is unknown. Germline loops: CDR1 SGHAT, CDR2 FQNNGV. After removal of 5 bases from V and 2 bases from J, the junction contained 5 bases not matched to a gene. The CDR3 extends over 16 amino acids. Measured with immunoSEQ multiplex PCR; TCRdb has only the in-frame clones, and not every one. Of some 99,000 clones listed, roughly 94% were seen once; the top ten hold about 0.18%. This record belongs to a study of OX40 agonist ivuxolimab in advanced cancers. Across the whole study: Participants averaged about 66 years of age (range roughly 23 to 79) and were under 90% male. Regarding the study as a whole: Relative to CD4+ cells, CD8+ T cells on average had more expanded clones.

The sample here was CD4+ or CD8+ T cells sorted from blood, taken in a trial of the OX40 agonist ivuxolimab. This TCR was recovered from an adult with an advanced solid tumor such as melanoma, head and neck, liver or kidney cancer. The rearrangement links TRBV11-2 to TRBJ2-3, with TRBD2 matching over 12 bases. The CDR3 reads CASSTGLAGITDTQYF. The CDR3 nucleotides read TGTGCCAGCAGCACAGGACTAGCGGGGATCACAGATACGCAGTATTTT.